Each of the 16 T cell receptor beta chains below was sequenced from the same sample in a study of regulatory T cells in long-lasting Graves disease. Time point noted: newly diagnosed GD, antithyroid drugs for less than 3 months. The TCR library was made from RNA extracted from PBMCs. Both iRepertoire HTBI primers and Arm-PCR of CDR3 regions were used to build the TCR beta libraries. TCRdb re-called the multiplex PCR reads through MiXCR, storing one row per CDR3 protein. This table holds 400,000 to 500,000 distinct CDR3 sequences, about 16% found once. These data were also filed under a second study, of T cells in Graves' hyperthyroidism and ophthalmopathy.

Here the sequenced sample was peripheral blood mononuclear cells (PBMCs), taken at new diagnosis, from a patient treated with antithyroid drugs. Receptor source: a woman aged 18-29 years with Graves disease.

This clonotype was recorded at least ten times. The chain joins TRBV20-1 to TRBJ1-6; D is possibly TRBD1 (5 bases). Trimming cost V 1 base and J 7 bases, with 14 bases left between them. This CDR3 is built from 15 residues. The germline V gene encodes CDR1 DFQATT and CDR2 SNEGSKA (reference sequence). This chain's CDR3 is CSARALAGINSPLHF. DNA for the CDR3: TGCAGTGCTAGAGCCCTGGCAGGGATCAATTCACCCCTCCACTTT.

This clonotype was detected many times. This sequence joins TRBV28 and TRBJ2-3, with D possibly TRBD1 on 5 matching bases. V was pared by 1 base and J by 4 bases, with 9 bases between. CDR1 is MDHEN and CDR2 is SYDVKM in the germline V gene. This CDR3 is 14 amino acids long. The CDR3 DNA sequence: TGTGCCAGCAGTTTATCGGCAGGGTCAGATACGCAGTATTTT. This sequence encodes CASSLSAGSDTQYF.

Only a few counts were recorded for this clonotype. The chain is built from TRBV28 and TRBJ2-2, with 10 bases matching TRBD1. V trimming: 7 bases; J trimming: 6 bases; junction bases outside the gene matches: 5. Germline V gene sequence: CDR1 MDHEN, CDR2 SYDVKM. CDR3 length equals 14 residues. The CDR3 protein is CASKTGGRAGELFF. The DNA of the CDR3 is TGTGCCAGCAAGACAGGGGGCAGGGCCGGGGAGCTGTTTTTT.

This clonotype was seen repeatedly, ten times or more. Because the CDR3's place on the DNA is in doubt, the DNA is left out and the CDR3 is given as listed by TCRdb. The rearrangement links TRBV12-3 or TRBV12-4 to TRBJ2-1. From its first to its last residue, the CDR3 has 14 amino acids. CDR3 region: CASSSSSSYNEQFF.

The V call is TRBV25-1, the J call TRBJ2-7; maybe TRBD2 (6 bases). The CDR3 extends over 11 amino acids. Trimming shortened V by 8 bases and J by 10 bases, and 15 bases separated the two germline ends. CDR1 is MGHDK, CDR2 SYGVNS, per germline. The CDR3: CASSAAGYQYF. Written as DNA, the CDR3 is TGTGCCAGCTCGGCCGCGGGATATCAGTACTTC.

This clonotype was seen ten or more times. In DNA form, the CDR3 reads TGCGCCAGCAGTGAGTCTGGGACCGGGAACACTGAAGCTTTCTTT. This codes for CASSESGTGNTEAFF. The chain carries TRBV5-1 and TRBJ1-1; TRBD1 might be the D (5 bases). The germline gives CDR1 SGHRS, CDR2 YFSETQ. The CDR3 runs to 15 residues. V dropped 5 bases and J dropped 1 base, with 15 bases sitting between them.

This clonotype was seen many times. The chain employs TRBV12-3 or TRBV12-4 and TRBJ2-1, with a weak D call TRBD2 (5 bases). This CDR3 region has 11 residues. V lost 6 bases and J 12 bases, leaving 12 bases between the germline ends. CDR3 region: CASSQNGVQFF. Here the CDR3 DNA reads TGTGCCAGCAGCCAAAACGGGGTGCAGTTCTTC.

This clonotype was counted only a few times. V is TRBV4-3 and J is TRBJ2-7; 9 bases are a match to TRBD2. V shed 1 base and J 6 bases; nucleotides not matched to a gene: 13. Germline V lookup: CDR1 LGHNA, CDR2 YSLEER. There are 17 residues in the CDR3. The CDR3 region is CASSQGPLREGLFEQYF. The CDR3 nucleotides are TGCGCCAGCAGCCAAGGCCCTTTGCGGGAGGGCCTGTTCGAGCAGTACTTC.

The DNA for the CDR3 is TGTGCCAGCAGCTTAGCGTTCCCCAACAATGAGCAGTTCTTC. It yields the protein CASSLAFPNNEQFF. The V and J genes are TRBV7-2 and TRBJ2-1; D gene unclear. The CDR3 is 14 residues long. CDR1 and CDR2 (germline): SGHTA, FQGNSA. V was trimmed by 0 bases and J by 5 bases, leaving 8 bases between them.

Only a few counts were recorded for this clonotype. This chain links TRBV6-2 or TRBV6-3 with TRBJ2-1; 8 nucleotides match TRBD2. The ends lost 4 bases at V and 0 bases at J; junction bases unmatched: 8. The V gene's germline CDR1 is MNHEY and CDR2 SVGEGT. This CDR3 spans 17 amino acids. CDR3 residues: CASSSRTGGPSYNEQFF. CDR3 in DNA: TGTGCCAGCAGTTCCCGTACGGGAGGGCCCTCCTACAATGAGCAGTTCTTC.

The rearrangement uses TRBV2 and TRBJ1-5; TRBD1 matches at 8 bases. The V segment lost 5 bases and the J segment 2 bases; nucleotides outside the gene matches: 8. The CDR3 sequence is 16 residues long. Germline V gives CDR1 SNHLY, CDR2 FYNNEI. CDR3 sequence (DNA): TGTGCCAGCAGTTCCTCGACAGGGGTCCGCAATCAGCCCCAGCATTTT. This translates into CASSSSTGVRNQPQHF.

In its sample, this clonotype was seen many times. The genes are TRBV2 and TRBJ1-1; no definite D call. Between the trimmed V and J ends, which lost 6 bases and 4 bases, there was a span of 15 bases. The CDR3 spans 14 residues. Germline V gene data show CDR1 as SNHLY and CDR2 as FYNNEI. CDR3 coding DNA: TGTGCCAGCAGCGCAAGAATCGGTTCCACTGAAGCTTTCTTT. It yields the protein CASSARIGSTEAFF.

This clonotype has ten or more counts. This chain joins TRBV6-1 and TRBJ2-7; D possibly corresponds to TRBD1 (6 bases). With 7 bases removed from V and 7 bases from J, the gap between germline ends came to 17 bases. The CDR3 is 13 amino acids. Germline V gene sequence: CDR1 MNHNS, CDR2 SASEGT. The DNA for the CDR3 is TGTGCCAGCACCACCCAGGGGAGAGGTGAGCAGTACTTC. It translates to CASTTQGRGEQYF.

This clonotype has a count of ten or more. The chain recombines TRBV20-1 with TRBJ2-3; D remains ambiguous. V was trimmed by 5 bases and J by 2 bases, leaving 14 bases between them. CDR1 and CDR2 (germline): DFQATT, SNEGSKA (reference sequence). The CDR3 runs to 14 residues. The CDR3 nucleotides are TGCAGTGCTCAAGTGGGATCCTACACAGATACGCAGTATTTT. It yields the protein CSAQVGSYTDTQYF.

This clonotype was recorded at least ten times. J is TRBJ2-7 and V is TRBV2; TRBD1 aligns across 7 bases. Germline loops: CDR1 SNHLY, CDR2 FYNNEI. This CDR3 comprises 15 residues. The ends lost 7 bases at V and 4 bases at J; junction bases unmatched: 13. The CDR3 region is CASTFFRDRKYEQYF. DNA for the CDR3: TGTGCCAGCACCTTCTTCCGGGACAGAAAGTACGAGCAGTACTTC.

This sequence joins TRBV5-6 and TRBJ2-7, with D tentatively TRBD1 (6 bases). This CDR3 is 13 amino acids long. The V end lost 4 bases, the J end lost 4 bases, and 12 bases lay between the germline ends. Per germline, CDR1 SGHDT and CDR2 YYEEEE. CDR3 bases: TGTGCCAGCAGCCCGGACAGTGTTTACGAGCAGTACTTC. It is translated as CASSPDSVYEQYF.